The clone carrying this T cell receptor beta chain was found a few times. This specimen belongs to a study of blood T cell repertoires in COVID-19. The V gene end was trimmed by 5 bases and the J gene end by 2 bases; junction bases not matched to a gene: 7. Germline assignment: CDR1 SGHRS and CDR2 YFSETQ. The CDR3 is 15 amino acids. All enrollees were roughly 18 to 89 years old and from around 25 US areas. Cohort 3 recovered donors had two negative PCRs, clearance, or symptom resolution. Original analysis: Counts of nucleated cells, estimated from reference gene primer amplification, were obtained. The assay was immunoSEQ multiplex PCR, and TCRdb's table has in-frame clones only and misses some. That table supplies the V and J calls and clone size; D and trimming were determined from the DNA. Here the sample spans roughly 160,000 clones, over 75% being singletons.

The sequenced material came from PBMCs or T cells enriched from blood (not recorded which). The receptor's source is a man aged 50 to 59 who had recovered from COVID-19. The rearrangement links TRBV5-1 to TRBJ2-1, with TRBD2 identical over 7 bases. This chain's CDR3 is CASSGGSGTYNEQFF. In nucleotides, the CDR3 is TGCGCCAGCAGTGGCGGGAGTGGGACCTACAATGAGCAGTTCTTC.